This TCR beta chain appears in the sequencing data of a study of cytomegalovirus exposure and HLA in healthy donors. 60 Vbeta and 13 Jbeta primers were used in PCR. In the original analysis: Per a later analysis, the number of unique TCR beta chains was roughly 80 million, of which roughly 10 million were shared. Generated by immunoSEQ multiplex PCR, the TCRdb table keeps only in-frame clones and is missing some. V and J calls plus clone size are reproduced from that table; the DNA served to infer D and trimming. The sample carries 150,000 to 200,000 clones, approximately 81% recorded once. This CDR3 spans 17 amino acids. J gave up 1 base and V 4 bases, and 5 bases lay outside the gene matches.

The sequenced sample was PBMCs. This TCR derives from a boy younger than 10 in good health and CMV-seronegative. The rearrangement links TRBV23-1 to TRBJ2-2; 11 bases fit TRBD2. TRBV23-1 carries the ORF label, with uncertain function. For the CDR3, the DNA is TGCGCCAGCAGTCCTATACTAGCGGGGGTGAACACCGGGGAGCTGTTTTTT. Translation gives CASSPILAGVNTGELFF.